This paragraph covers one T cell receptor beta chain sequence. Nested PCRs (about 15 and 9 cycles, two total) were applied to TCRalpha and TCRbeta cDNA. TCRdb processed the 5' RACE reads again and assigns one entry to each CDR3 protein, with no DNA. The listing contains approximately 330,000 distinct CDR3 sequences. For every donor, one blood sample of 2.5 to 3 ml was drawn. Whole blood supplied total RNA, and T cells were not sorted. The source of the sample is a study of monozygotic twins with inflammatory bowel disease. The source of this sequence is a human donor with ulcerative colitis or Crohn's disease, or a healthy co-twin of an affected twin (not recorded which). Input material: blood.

CDR3 region: CASSPQQGYYEQYF. The rearrangement uses TRBV6-1 and TRBJ2-7; there is no DNA to check the TCRdb D call of TRBD1. The CDR3 totals 14 residues. Germline V gives CDR1 MNHNS, CDR2 SASEGT.